Below are 25 T cell receptor beta chains sequenced from a single sample in a study of blood T cell repertoires in COVID-19. TCRdb's copy holds only in-frame clones and misses some; the assay was immunoSEQ multiplex PCR. The repertoire holds 200,000 to 300,000 clones, with about 91% as singletons. The sequenced sample consisted of PBMCs or T cells enriched from blood (not recorded which). All receptors derive from a woman aged 40 to 50 with acute COVID-19.

The genes are TRBV2 and TRBJ1-1, with TRBD1 matching over 9 bases. This CDR3 is 13 amino acids long. Germline-derived CDR1 and CDR2 are SNHLY and FYNNEI. Unmatched junction bases numbered 11, after V lost 11 bases and J lost 7 bases. The CDR3 sequence is CAGMGTGLSEAFF. The DNA for the CDR3 is TGTGCCGGCATGGGGACAGGGTTAAGTGAAGCTTTCTTT.

The chain carries TRBV7-2 and TRBJ1-3; no firm D call. The CDR3 is 16 amino acids. Germline V lookup: CDR1 SGHTA, CDR2 FQGNSA. V was trimmed by 1 base and J by 0 bases, leaving 10 bases between them. The CDR3 DNA sequence: TGTGCCAGCAGCTTAGAGTTTCGGGGCTCTGGAAACACCATATATTTT. It specifies CASSLEFRGSGNTIYF.

The J gene is TRBJ2-1, the V gene TRBV29-1; D might be TRBD2 (5 bases). The CDR3 totals 16 residues. Germline V gene lookup returns CDR1 SQVTM and CDR2 ANQGSEA. The V and J ends lost 3 bases and 1 base respectively, with 16 bases between them. CDR3 sequence: CSVEPGDSESYNEQFF. CDR3 nucleotide sequence: TGCAGCGTTGAGCCCGGGGATAGCGAGTCCTACAATGAGCAGTTCTTC.

The rearrangement uses TRBV29-1 and TRBJ2-3; D gene unclear. The V and J ends lost 3 bases and 0 bases respectively, with 13 bases between them. Germline CDR1 SQVTM, CDR2 ANQGSEA. This CDR3 comprises 15 residues. The chain's CDR3 is CSVDDVRQSTDTQYF. The CDR3 DNA reads as TGCAGCGTTGATGATGTGAGACAAAGCACAGATACGCAGTATTTT.

This sequence joins TRBV7-2 and TRBJ2-1; 11 positions agree with TRBD1. Germline trimming cut 6 bases from V and 6 bases from J; bases unmatched to any gene: 10. The germline V gene encodes CDR1 SGHTA and CDR2 FQGNSA. The length of the CDR3 is 16 residues. CDR3 sequence (DNA): TGTGCCAGCAGTGTTAATTTGGACAGGGGGCTCAATGAGCAGTTCTTC. Its protein is CASSVNLDRGLNEQFF.

The V gene is TRBV19, the J gene TRBJ1-1, with D maybe TRBD1 (5 bases). Looked up from germline, CDR1 is LNHDA and CDR2 is SQIVND (reference sequence). This CDR3 has 13 amino acids. Trimming cost V 4 bases and J 6 bases, with 12 bases left between them. CDR3 residues: CASSRSTGAEAFF. The CDR3 coding sequence is TGTGCCAGTAGTAGGAGCACAGGAGCTGAAGCTTTCTTT.

This clone was counted a single time. The rearrangement uses TRBV24-1 and TRBJ2-1; tentatively, D is TRBD1 (6 bases). CDR3 size: 15 residues. The germline V gene encodes CDR1 KGHDR and CDR2 SFDVKD. V was trimmed by 2 bases and J by 4 bases, leaving 11 bases between them. This CDR3 reads CATSDSGTPYNEQFF. For the CDR3, the DNA is TGTGCCACCAGTGATTCCGGGACACCATACAATGAGCAGTTCTTC.

The chain uses TRBV24-1 and TRBJ2-1; 9 positions match TRBD2. This CDR3 has 16 amino acids. Germline CDR1 and CDR2: KGHDR and SFDVKD. V was clipped by 1 base and J by 7 bases; unmatched bases: 7. CDR3 nucleotide sequence: TGTGCCACCAGTGATTTCCCAGGTAGCGGGAGTAATGAGCAGTTCTTC. It yields the protein CATSDFPGSGSNEQFF.

Notes on this clone: A read error may produce the germline difference seen at one junction end. This chain joins TRBV7-7 and TRBJ2-1; D not certain. The CDR3 spans 13 residues. Germline CDR1 is SSHAT and CDR2 is FNYEAQ (reference sequence). The CDR3 loop reads CASSSVFNDEQFF. In DNA form, the CDR3 reads TGTGCTAGCAGCTCCGTCTTTAATGATGAGCAGTTCTTC.

The CDR3 region has the DNA TGTGCCAGCAGCTACGGCAGGGAATACAATGAGCAGTTCTTC. Its translation is CASSYGREYNEQFF. The rearrangement uses TRBV11-2 and TRBJ2-1; D perhaps matches TRBD1 (5 bases). Trimming removed 4 bases from V and 4 bases from J, with 11 bases in between. The CDR3 is 14 residues long. The germline V gene has CDR1 SGHAT and CDR2 FQNNGV. Looking up the rest from reference TRBV11-2 and TRBJ2-1 gives the full variable domain: EAGVAQSPRYKIIEKRQSVAFWCNPISGHATLYWYQQILGQGPKLLIQFQNNGVVDDSQLPKDRFSAERLKGVDSTLKIQPAKLEDSAVYLCASSYGREYNEQFFGPGTRLTVL.

The chain uses TRBV5-1 and TRBJ2-7; D possibly corresponds to TRBD2 (5 bases). With 4 bases removed from V and 6 bases from J, the gap between germline ends came to 11 bases. The CDR3 is 12 amino acids. Germline V gene lookup returns CDR1 SGHRS and CDR2 YFSETQ. The CDR3 loop is CASSREGPEQYF. The CDR3 DNA sequence: TGCGCCAGCAGCCGGGAAGGGCCCGAGCAGTACTTC.

This chain links TRBV7-9 with TRBJ1-2; D remains ambiguous. The CDR3 has 14 residues. Germline V CDR1 and CDR2: SEHNR, FQNEAQ (reference sequence). The V end was cut by 1 base, the J end by 6 bases, with 12 bases between. CDR3 residues: CASSLGGGLDGYTF. CDR3 bases: TGTGCCAGCAGCTTAGGAGGCGGTTTGGATGGCTACACCTTC.

This chain connects TRBV7-9 to TRBJ2-1, with TRBD2 matching over 11 bases. The J segment lost 8 bases and the V segment lost 3 bases, leaving 6 bases of the junction unmatched. Per germline, CDR1 SEHNR and CDR2 FQNEAQ (reference sequence). This CDR3 has 15 amino acids. CDR3 loop: CASSFGTSGSDEQFF. The CDR3 region has the DNA TGTGCCAGCAGCTTCGGGACTAGCGGATCGGATGAGCAGTTCTTC.

The chain is built from TRBV10-3 and TRBJ2-1; TRBD2 matches 8 bases. J was trimmed by 5 bases and V by 2 bases; bases with no gene match: 2. The CDR3 totals 14 residues. CDR1 and CDR2 from the germline V gene are ENHRY and SYGVKD. In DNA form, the CDR3 reads TGTGCCATCAGTGAGACTAGCGGAAACAATGAGCAGTTCTTC. Amino acid sequence: CAISETSGNNEQFF.

This clone came up many times. The rearrangement joins TRBV4-3 to TRBJ2-5; D perhaps matches TRBD1 (6 bases). The ends were cut back, 0 bases at V and 5 bases at J, with 13 bases in the middle. The CDR3 covers 15 residues. The germline gives CDR1 LGHNA, CDR2 YSLEER. The CDR3 loop is CASSQEGTGSETQYF. The CDR3 bases are TGCGCCAGCAGCCAAGAAGGAACAGGGTCGGAGACCCAGTACTTC.

The chain carries TRBV2 and TRBJ2-7; D not resolved. CDR3 size: 12 residues. Germline assignment: CDR1 SNHLY and CDR2 FYNNEI. The V end was cut by 5 bases, the J end by 4 bases, with 9 bases between. CDR3 protein: CASSHDSYEQYF. CDR3 nucleotide sequence: TGTGCCAGCAGTCACGACTCATACGAGCAGTACTTC.

The V call is TRBV19, the J call TRBJ2-3; the match to TRBD2 covers 7 bases. CDR1 and CDR2 from the germline V gene are LNHDA and SQIVND (reference sequence). V gave up 3 bases and J gave up 4 bases; unmatched junction bases: 7. The CDR3 is 15 amino acids. CDR3 sequence (DNA): TGTGCCAGTAGTATGGGGAGCGGGAAGGCAGATACGCAGTATTTT. Protein: CASSMGSGKADTQYF.

This clone has a single count. The chain is built from TRBV3-1 (or the pseudogene TRBV3-2) and TRBJ1-6; maybe TRBD1 (6 bases). The germline CDR1 and CDR2 sequences are LGHDT and YNNKEL (reference sequence). V lost 2 bases and J lost 11, with 13 bases in between. This CDR3 has 14 amino acids. The CDR3 coding sequence is TGTGCCAGCAGCCAAACAGGGAGTAGGGCACCCCTCCACTTT. This encodes CASSQTGSRAPLHF.

This clone occurred once. The gene calls are TRBV20-1 and TRBJ1-2; D gene unclear. The germline CDR1 and CDR2 sequences are DFQATT and SNEGSKA (reference sequence). CDR3 size: 11 residues. The V end was cut by 0 bases, the J end by 6 bases, with 5 bases between. This CDR3 is CSARDFDGYTF. For the CDR3, the DNA is TGCAGTGCTAGAGATTTCGATGGCTACACCTTC.

The chain links TRBV20-1 to TRBJ2-1; D is uncertain. The CDR3 sequence is 15 residues long. V was cut by 3 bases and J by 3 bases, with 15 bases left in between. Looked up from germline, CDR1 is DFQATT and CDR2 is SNEGSKA (reference sequence). CDR3 sequence reads: CSASSRTFIYNEQFF. The DNA of the CDR3 is TGCAGTGCTAGTAGCCGAACGTTTATCTACAATGAGCAGTTCTTC.

V and J are TRBV6-5 and TRBJ1-2; 7 bases match TRBD1. The CDR3 runs 12 residues. Per the germline V gene, CDR1 is MNHEY and CDR2 is SVGAGI. V lost 8 bases and J lost 3; bases outside the gene matches: 3. The CDR3 protein is CASYTGDYGYTF. The CDR3 bases are TGTGCCAGCTATACAGGGGACTATGGCTACACCTTC.

The chain uses TRBV6-5 and TRBJ2-7; 9 bases line up with TRBD1. V gave up 6 bases and J gave up 3 bases; unmatched junction bases: 6. CDR1 and CDR2 (germline): MNHEY, SVGAGI. The CDR3 is made up of 14 amino acids. CDR3: CASRPGQGYYEQYF. CDR3 sequence (DNA): TGTGCCAGCAGACCGGGACAGGGCTACTACGAGCAGTACTTC.

The CDR3 DNA sequence: TGTGCCAGTAGTATTGATGGACAGCATAGCAATCAGCCCCAGCATTTT. Protein product: CASSIDGQHSNQPQHF. This rearrangement joins TRBV19 to TRBJ1-5; a weak D match, TRBD1 (6 bases). Germline CDR1 reads LNHDA; CDR2 reads SQIVND (reference sequence). CDR3 length equals 16 residues. V dropped 3 bases and J dropped 0 bases, with 12 bases sitting between them.

The J gene is TRBJ1-1, the V gene TRBV7-8, with D possibly being TRBD1 (5 bases). Germline CDR1 SGHVS, CDR2 FQNEAQ. This CDR3 comprises 17 residues. Trimming took off 1 base at V and 0 bases at J, with 15 bases between the two ends. As DNA, the CDR3 is TGTGCCAGCAGCTTAGTTAGGGCAGGGAAAATGAACACTGAAGCTTTCTTT. Amino acid sequence: CASSLVRAGKMNTEAFF. The variable domain in full, completed from reference TRBV7-8 and TRBJ1-1, reads GAGVSQSPRYKVAKRGQDVALRCDPISGHVSLFWYQQALGQGPEFLTYFQNEAQLDKSGLPSDRFFAERPEGSVSTLKIQRTQQEDSAVYLCASSLVRAGKMNTEAFFGQGTRLTVV.

The chain couples TRBV24-1 to TRBJ2-1, with 7 bases aligning to TRBD1. V gave up 4 bases and J gave up 8 bases; unmatched junction bases: 10. The CDR3 is 15 amino acids. Germline CDR1 is KGHDR and CDR2 is SFDVKD. This chain's CDR3 is CATSDRDSGSYEQFF. The CDR3 bases are TGTGCCACCAGTGACCGGGACAGCGGATCGTATGAGCAGTTCTTC.